Below, 8 T cell receptor beta chains from the same sample are listed, as sequenced in a study of T cells in localized non-small cell lung cancer. The repertoire was sequenced with immunoSEQ multiplex PCR; TCRdb's copy has only in-frame clones and lacks some. The sample shows 33,000 or so clones, almost 85% of them seen only once. The sample consisted of peripheral blood, taken before any cancer treatment. The receptors shown here come from an older male donor with stage III squamous cell lung carcinoma.

The V and J genes are TRBV6-5 and TRBJ2-7; a weak D match, TRBD2 (6 bases). The CDR3 length is 14 residues. CDR1 MNHEY and CDR2 SVGAGI come from the germline V gene. V was cut by 5 bases and J by 3 bases, with 14 bases left in between. In nucleotides, the CDR3 is TGTGCCAGCAGTGAAATGGCGGGGTACTACGAGCAGTACTTC. Translation gives CASSEMAGYYEQYF.

The chain is built from TRBV6-6 and TRBJ2-2; 14 bases fit TRBD2. Trimming took 7 bases from V and 6 from J; bases not matched to a gene: 4. Germline CDR1 reads MNHNY; CDR2 reads SVGAGI (reference sequence). The CDR3 consists of 15 residues. In DNA, the CDR3 is TGTGCCAGCACCCAGGGACTAGCGGGAGCCGGGGAGCTGTTTTTT. This sequence encodes CASTQGLAGAGELFF.

This clone was picked up a small number of times. This chain joins TRBV5-1 and TRBJ2-1; 10 bases are a match to TRBD2. V was pared by 4 bases and J by 12 bases, with 13 bases of the junction left unmatched. Germline CDR1 is SGHRS and CDR2 is YFSETQ. The CDR3 spans 15 residues. The CDR3 loop is CASSPGGSGGPSQFF. In nucleotides, the CDR3 is TGCGCCAGCAGCCCAGGAGGTAGCGGGGGGCCCTCGCAGTTCTTC.

The V call is TRBV2, the J call TRBJ2-1; 8 bases line up with TRBD2. The CDR3 has 15 residues. Per the germline V gene, CDR1 is SNHLY and CDR2 is FYNNEI. The junction had 4 bases not matched to a gene; V was cut back by 1 base and J by 5 bases. This CDR3 reads CASSEDLAGNNEQFF. The CDR3 DNA reads as TGTGCCAGCAGTGAAGACTTAGCGGGGAACAATGAGCAGTTCTTC.

This chain uses TRBV15 with TRBJ1-6; D call uncertain. V shed 0 bases and J shed 0 bases, with 3 bases lying between them. The CDR3 is 15 amino acids. Looked up from germline, CDR1 is LNHNV and CDR2 is YYDKDF (reference sequence). The CDR3: CATSRDSSYNSPLHF. CDR3 nucleotide sequence: TGTGCCACCAGCAGAGATAGCTCCTATAATTCACCCCTCCACTTT.

This sequence joins TRBV29-1 and TRBJ2-1; 9 bases fit TRBD2. V lost 7 bases, J lost 8 bases, and 24 bases stayed unmatched. CDR3 size: 18 residues. The germline gives CDR1 SQVTM, CDR2 ANQGSEA. CDR3 sequence (DNA): TGCAGCGCCTCAGGGGCGGGAGGGCCCTCAAAGGGTAACGATGAGCAGTTCTTC. It codes for CSASGAGGPSKGNDEQFF.

This chain connects TRBV5-1 to TRBJ2-7; TRBD1 agrees at 7 bases. The V segment lost 4 bases and the J segment 7 bases; nucleotides outside the gene matches: 11. The germline V gene encodes CDR1 SGHRS and CDR2 YFSETQ. The CDR3 is 14 residues long. The CDR3 region is CASSPGTADMEQYF. The CDR3 coding sequence is TGCGCCAGCAGCCCCGGGACAGCTGACATGGAGCAGTACTTC.

The chain is built from TRBV5-8 and TRBJ2-1; D gene uncertain. The CDR3 consists of 15 residues. V was cut by 4 bases and J by 5 bases, with 16 bases left in between. The V gene's germline CDR1 is SGHTS and CDR2 YDEGEE. The DNA of the CDR3 is TGTGCCAGCAGCCCAAGACGTCCTGCCCACAATGAGCAGTTCTTC. It is translated as CASSPRRPAHNEQFF.